The clone carrying this T cell receptor beta chain was recorded only once. The V end was cut by 6 bases, the J end by 0 bases, with 18 bases between. Germline V lookup: CDR1 SEHNR, CDR2 FQNEAQ (reference sequence). The CDR3 spans 18 residues. In the authors' workflow: Nucleated cell counts were estimated from reference gene primer amplification. Using immunoSEQ multiplex PCR, the repertoire was profiled, and TCRdb retains in-frame clones only, with some absent. V and J calls and clone size follow that table, whereas D and trimming were derived from the DNA. The sample records 120,000 to 150,000 clones, approximately 92% being singletons. The data were obtained in a study of blood T cell repertoires in COVID-19. Study in general: Researchers got acute and convalescent COVID-19 samples from the United States, Italy and Spain. Sources were T cells, B-cell-depleted T cells, or PBMCs; the material itself was cDNA or gDNA.

The source of this sequence is a woman aged 55-70 years with active COVID-19. V gene TRBV7-9 combines with J gene TRBJ2-6, with D perhaps matching TRBD1 (6 bases). Material: peripheral blood. In DNA, the CDR3 is TGTGCCAGCAGTTCAGGGCCGGACAGAGACTCTGGGGCCAACGTCCTGACTTTC. Translated: CASSSGPDRDSGANVLTF. Looking up the rest from reference TRBV7-9 and TRBJ2-6 gives the full variable domain: DTGVSQNPRHKITKRGQNVTFRCDPISEHNRLYWYRQTLGQGPEFLTYFQNEAQLEKSRLLSDRFSAERPKGSFSTLEIQRTEQGDSAMYLCASSSGPDRDSGANVLTFGAGSRLTVL.